This passage covers 14 T cell receptor beta chains from one sample sequenced in a study of blood T cell repertoires in COVID-19. TCRdb's copy holds only in-frame clones and misses some; the assay was immunoSEQ multiplex PCR. The sample lists about 250,000 clones; 85% to 90% were seen once. Material for sequencing was peripheral blood. The receptors stem from a man aged 80 or over with acute or convalescent COVID-19.

The chain couples TRBV10-3 to TRBJ2-3; D unclear. With 2 bases removed from V and 6 bases from J, the gap between germline ends came to 6 bases. The CDR3 length is 12 residues. Germline values: CDR1 ENHRY, CDR2 SYGVKD. The CDR3 loop reads CAISEPTDTQYF. CDR3 DNA: TGTGCCATCAGTGAGCCTACGGATACGCAGTATTTT.

Concerning this clone itself: The junction differs from germline at one of its ends, possibly a read error. The V gene is TRBV7-7, the J gene TRBJ2-5; D may be TRBD1 (5 bases). CDR1 and CDR2 (germline): SSHAT, FNYEAQ (reference sequence). The CDR3 loop spans 15 amino acids. CDR3 in amino acids: CASSLIGAKGETQYF. In DNA form, the CDR3 reads TGTGCTAGCAGCTTAATTGGGGCCAAAGGGGAGACCCAGTACTTC. The variable domain in full, with the rest retrieved from reference TRBV7-7 and TRBJ2-5, is GAGVSQSPRYKVTKRGQDVTLRCDPISSHATLYWYQQALGQGPEFLTYFNYEAQPDKSGLPSDRFSAERPEGSISTLTIQRTEQRDSAMYRCASSLIGAKGETQYFGPGTRLLVL.

This clone came up once. V gene TRBV7-2 combines with J gene TRBJ2-5; 9 bases agree with TRBD1. CDR1 SGHTA and CDR2 FQGNSA come from the germline V gene. V trimming: 3 bases; J trimming: 5 bases; junction bases outside the gene matches: 7. The CDR3 totals 15 residues. CDR3 loop: CASSFHGTGKETQYF. The CDR3 bases are TGTGCCAGCAGCTTCCACGGGACAGGGAAGGAGACCCAGTACTTC.

This clone occurred once. The chain carries TRBV6-2 or TRBV6-3 and TRBJ2-1; D possibly corresponds to TRBD2 (5 bases). CDR1 and CDR2 from the germline V gene are MNHEY and SVGEGT. There are 15 residues in the CDR3. Trimming stripped 2 bases from V and 2 bases from J, with 10 bases between. The CDR3 DNA reads TGTGCCAGCAGTTACGGCAGCGGAGCCTACAATGAGCAGTTCTTC. Amino acid sequence: CASSYGSGAYNEQFF.

This clone was counted a few times. The chain joins TRBV4-1 to TRBJ1-5; a weak D match, TRBD1 (5 bases). The CDR3 consists of 17 residues. V lost 1 base, J lost 4 bases, and 17 bases lay in between. Germline CDR1 and CDR2: MGHRA and YSYEKL. The CDR3 sequence: CASSQAERGIGNQPQHF. The CDR3 DNA follows: TGCGCCAGCAGCCAAGCGGAAAGGGGCATTGGGAATCAGCCCCAGCATTTT.

In the case of this clone: The sample contains more than one DNA sequence encoding this CDR3. The V and J genes are TRBV11-1 and TRBJ2-1, with 10 bases lining up with TRBD2. This CDR3 region has 15 residues. Germline values: CDR1 SGHAT, CDR2 FQDESV (reference sequence). J lost 5 bases, V lost 1 base, and 2 bases had no gene match. CDR3 in DNA: TGTGCCAGCAGCTTAGTAGCGGGGGGACACAATGAGCAGTTCTTC. Translating it yields CASSLVAGGHNEQFF.

This clone has just a few counts. The chain combines TRBV27 with TRBJ2-7, with 11 bases identical to TRBD1. CDR3 length equals 15 residues. V lost 5 bases, J lost 3 bases, and 6 bases stayed unmatched. Germline V CDR1 and CDR2: MNHEY, SMNVEV (reference sequence). Written as DNA, the CDR3 is TGTGCCAGCAGTACCTGGACAGGGGGCTTCTACGAGCAGTACTTC. It translates to CASSTWTGGFYEQYF.

The chain couples TRBV28 to TRBJ2-7; 7 bases match TRBD2. This CDR3 comprises 15 residues. J gave up 1 base and V 3 bases, and 6 bases lay outside the gene matches. From germline, CDR1 is MDHEN and CDR2 SYDVKM. This CDR3 reads CASSFGGRGSYEQYF. CDR3 DNA sequence: TGTGCCAGCAGTTTCGGCGGGAGAGGATCCTACGAGCAGTACTTC. The full variable domain, with the rest looked up from reference TRBV28 and TRBJ2-7, is DVKVTQSSRYLVKRTGEKVFLECVQDMDHENMFWYRQDPGLGLRLIYFSYDVKMKEKGDIPEGYSVSREKKERFSLILESASTNQTSMYLCASSFGGRGSYEQYFGPGTRLTVT.

This clone was picked up many times. CDR3 bases: TGTGCCAGCAGTTTCGGGGGGGCCTTGGGGCAGTACTTC. It specifies CASSFGGALGQYF. The chain couples TRBV12-3 or TRBV12-4 to TRBJ2-7; 8 bases align to TRBD2. With V trimmed by 3 bases and J by 9 bases, 7 bases remained unmatched. The CDR3 length is 13 residues.

This clone was found a few times. The chain recombines TRBV7-9 with TRBJ1-1; the D gene is possibly TRBD1 (5 bases). CDR1 and CDR2 from the germline V gene are SEHNR and FQNEAQ (reference sequence). This CDR3 contains 13 residues. The V gene lost 3 bases and the J gene lost 4 bases, with 9 bases spanning the gap. The CDR3 reads CASSFQGVTEAFF. The CDR3 DNA sequence: TGTGCCAGCAGCTTCCAGGGCGTCACTGAAGCTTTCTTT.

The chain employs TRBV6-5 and TRBJ1-1; perhaps TRBD1 as D (5 bases). The CDR3 covers 15 residues. CDR1 and CDR2 (germline): MNHEY, SVGAGI. V lost 2 bases and J lost 3, with 13 bases in between. The CDR3 DNA is TGTGCCAGCAGTTACCATCAGGGTCCGGACACTGAAGCTTTCTTT. Translation gives CASSYHQGPDTEAFF.

This rearrangement joins TRBV6-6 to TRBJ1-2; TRBD1 agrees at 8 bases. The CDR3 totals 16 residues. Looked up from germline, CDR1 is MNHNY and CDR2 is SVGAGI (reference sequence). Trimming at V came to 0 bases and at J to 0 bases, leaving 3 bases not matched to a gene. The CDR3 DNA sequence: TGTGCCAGCAGTTACTCCCGGGACAGGACTAACTATGGCTACACCTTC. Translated: CASSYSRDRTNYGYTF.

The sample holds one count of this clone. The chain employs TRBV5-4 and TRBJ1-4; D call uncertain. Germline V gene lookup returns CDR1 SGHNT and CDR2 YYREEE (reference sequence). Deletions cut 6 bases from V and 4 bases from J, with 13 bases between. The CDR3 contains 14 residues. The CDR3 DNA follows: TGTGCCAGCACCGAGGCAGGAGGTAATGAAAAACTGTTTTTT. This sequence encodes CASTEAGGNEKLFF.

V gene TRBV7-2 combines with J gene TRBJ2-7; D ambiguous. Germline V gene sequence: CDR1 SGHTA, CDR2 FQGNSA. This CDR3 has 12 residues. V gave up 0 bases and J gave up 5 bases, with 5 bases separating them. The CDR3 loop is CASSLAQNEQYF. CDR3 in DNA: TGTGCCAGCAGCTTAGCACAGAACGAGCAGTACTTC. Full variable domain (missing parts from reference TRBV7-2 and TRBJ2-7): GAGVSQSPSNKVTEKGKDVELRCDPISGHTALYWYRQSLGQGLEFLIYFQGNSAPDKSGLPSDRFSAERTGGSVSTLTIQRTQQEDSAVYLCASSLAQNEQYFGPGTRLTVT.